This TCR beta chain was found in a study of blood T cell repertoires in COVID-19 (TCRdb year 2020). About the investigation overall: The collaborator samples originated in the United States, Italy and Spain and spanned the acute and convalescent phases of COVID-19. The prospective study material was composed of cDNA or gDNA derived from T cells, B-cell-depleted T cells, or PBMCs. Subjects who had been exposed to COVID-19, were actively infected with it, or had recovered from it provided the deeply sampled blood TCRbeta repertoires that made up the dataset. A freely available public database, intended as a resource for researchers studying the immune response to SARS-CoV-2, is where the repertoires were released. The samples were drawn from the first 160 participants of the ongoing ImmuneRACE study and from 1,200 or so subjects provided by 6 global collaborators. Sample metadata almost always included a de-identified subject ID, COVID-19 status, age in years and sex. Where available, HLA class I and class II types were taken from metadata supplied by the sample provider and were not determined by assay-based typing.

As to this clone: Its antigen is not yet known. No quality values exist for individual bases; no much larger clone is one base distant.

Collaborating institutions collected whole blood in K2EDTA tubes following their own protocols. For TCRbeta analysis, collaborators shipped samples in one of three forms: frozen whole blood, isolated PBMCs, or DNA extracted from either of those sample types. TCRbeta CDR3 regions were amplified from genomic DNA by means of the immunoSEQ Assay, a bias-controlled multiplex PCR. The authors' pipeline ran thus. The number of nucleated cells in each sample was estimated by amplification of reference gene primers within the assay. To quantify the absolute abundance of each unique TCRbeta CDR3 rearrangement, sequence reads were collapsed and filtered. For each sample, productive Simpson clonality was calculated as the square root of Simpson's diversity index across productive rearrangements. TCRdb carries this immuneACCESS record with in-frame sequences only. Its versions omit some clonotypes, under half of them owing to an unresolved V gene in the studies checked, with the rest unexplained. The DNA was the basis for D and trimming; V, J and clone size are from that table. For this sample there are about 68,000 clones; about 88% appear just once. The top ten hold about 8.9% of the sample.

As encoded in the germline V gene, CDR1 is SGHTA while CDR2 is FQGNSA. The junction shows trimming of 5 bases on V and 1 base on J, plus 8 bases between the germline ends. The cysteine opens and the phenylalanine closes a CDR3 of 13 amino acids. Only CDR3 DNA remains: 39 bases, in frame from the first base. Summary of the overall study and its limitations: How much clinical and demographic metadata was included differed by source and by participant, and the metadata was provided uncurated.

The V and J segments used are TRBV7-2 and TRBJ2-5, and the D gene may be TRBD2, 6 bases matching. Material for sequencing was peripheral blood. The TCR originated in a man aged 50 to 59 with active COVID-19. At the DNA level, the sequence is TGTGCCAGCAGCGGGGGGATCCAAGAGACCCAGTACTTC. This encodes CASSGGIQETQYF.